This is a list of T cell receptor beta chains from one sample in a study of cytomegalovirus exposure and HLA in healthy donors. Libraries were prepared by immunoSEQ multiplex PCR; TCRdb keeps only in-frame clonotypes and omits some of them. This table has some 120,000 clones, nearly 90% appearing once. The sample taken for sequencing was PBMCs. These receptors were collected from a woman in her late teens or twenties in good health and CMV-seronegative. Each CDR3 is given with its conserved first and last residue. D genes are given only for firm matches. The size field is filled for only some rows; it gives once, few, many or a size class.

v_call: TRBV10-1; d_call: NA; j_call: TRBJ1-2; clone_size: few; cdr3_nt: TGCGCCAGCAGTGAGGGCAGCTATGGCTACACCTTC; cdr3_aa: CASSEGSYGYTF
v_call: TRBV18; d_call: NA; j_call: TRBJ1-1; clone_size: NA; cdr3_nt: TGTGCCAGCTCACTCGTCACAGATTCTAACACTGAAGCTTTCTTT; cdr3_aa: CASSLVTDSNTEAFF
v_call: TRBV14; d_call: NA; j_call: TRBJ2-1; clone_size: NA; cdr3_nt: TGTGCCAGCAGCCGTACAGGGTTCTCCTACAATGAGCAGTTCTTC; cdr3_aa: CASSRTGFSYNEQFF
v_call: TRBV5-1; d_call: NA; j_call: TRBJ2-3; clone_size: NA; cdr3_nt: TGCGCCAGCAGCTTGGATAGTACAGATACGCAGTATTTT; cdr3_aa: CASSLDSTDTQYF
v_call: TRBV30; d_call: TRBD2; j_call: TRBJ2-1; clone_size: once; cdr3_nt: TGTGCCTGGAGTGTATGGCGAACTAGCGGTAACGACAATGAGCAGTTCTTC; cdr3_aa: CAWSVWRTSGNDNEQFF
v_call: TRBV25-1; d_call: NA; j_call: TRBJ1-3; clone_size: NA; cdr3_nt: TGTGCCACCTCCGGGGGGGCCCTCTCAAACACCATATATTTT; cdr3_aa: CATSGGALSNTIYF
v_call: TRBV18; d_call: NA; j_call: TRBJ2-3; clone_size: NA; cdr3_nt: TGTGCCAGCTCGCGGACTAGCACAGATACGCAGTATTTT; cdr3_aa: CASSRTSTDTQYF
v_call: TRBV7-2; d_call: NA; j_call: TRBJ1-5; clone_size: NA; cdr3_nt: TGTGCCAGCAGCCGCCGAGGGTACGAGCCCCAGCATTTT; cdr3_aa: CASSRRGYEPQHF
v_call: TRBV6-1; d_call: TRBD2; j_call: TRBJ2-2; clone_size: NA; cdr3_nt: TGTGCCAGCAGTCCTCTAGCGGGGGGGACCGGGGAGCTGTTTTTT; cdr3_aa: CASSPLAGGTGELFF
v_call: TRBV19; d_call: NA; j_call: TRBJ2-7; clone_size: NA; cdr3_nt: TGTGCCAGTAGACTGGCGGGACAGTTATCCTACGAGCAGTACTTC; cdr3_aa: CASRLAGQLSYEQYF
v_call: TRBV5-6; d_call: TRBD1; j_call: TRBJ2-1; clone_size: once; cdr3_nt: TGTGCCAGCAGCTGGCGGGACAGGGAAGCGGGGCAGTTCTTC; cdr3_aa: CASSWRDREAGQFF
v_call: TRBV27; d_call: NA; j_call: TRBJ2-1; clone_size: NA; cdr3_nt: TGTGCCAGCAGTTTAGGGGGCCGGAATGAGCAGTTCTTC; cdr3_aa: CASSLGGRNEQFF
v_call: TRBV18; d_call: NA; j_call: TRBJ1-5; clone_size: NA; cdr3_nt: TGTGCCAGCTCACGGACAGAGAGCAATCAGCCCCAGCATTTT; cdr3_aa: CASSRTESNQPQHF
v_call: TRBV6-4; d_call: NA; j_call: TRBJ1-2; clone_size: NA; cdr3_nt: TGTGCCAGCAGTGACCCCTTCACACAGGGCTGGTATGGCTACACCTTC; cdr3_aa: CASSDPFTQGWYGYTF
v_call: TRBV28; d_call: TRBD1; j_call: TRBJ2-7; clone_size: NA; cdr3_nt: TGTGCCAGCAGACTCACCGGGACAGGCTCCTACGAGCAGTACTTC; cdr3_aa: CASRLTGTGSYEQYF
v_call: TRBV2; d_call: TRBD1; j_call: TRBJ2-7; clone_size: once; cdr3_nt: TGTGCCAGAGGGACAGGACTCTACGAGCAGTACTTC; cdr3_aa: CARGTGLYEQYF
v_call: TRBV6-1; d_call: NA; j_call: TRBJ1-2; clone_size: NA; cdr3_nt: TGTGCCAGCAGTGAAGAGGGCGGGTCCTATGGCTACACCTTC; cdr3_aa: CASSEEGGSYGYTF
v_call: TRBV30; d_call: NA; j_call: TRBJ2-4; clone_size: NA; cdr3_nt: TGTGCCCGGAGCGTAGCCAAAAACATTCAGTACTTC; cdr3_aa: CARSVAKNIQYF
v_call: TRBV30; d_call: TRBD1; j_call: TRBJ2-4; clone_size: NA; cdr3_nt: TGTGCCTGGAGTGGACAGGGGGCCCTATCACTCGAGAGAGCCAAAAACATTCAGTACTTC; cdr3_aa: CAWSGQGALSLERAKNIQYF